The following is a TCR beta chain sequence with its context. The antigen is unknown. Sequencing used immunoSEQ multiplex PCR; TCRdb keeps in-frame clones, though not all of them. The sample lists about 48,000 clones, 70% to 85% occurring once. The entry originates in a study of OX40 agonist ivuxolimab in advanced cancers. About the study: Melanoma, hepatocellular carcinoma, head and neck or renal cell cancer occurred in dose-escalation patients.

The CDR3 has 18 residues. CDR1 is SGHAT, CDR2 FQNNGV, per germline. With 1 base removed from V and 0 bases from J, the gap between germline ends came to 16 bases. Study conclusions and caveats: Dose levels from 0.1 to 3.0 mg/kg saw CD4+ and CD8+ blood T cells expand clonally by week 6.

This receptor was taken from an adult with an advanced solid tumor such as melanoma, head and neck, liver or kidney cancer. The source material was CD4+ or CD8+ T cells sorted from blood, sampled in a trial of the OX40 agonist ivuxolimab. The chain couples TRBV11-2 to TRBJ1-3; possible D gene TRBD1, 5 bases. DNA of the CDR3: TGTGCCAGCAGCTTAGGACAGATCCTAACCCCCTCTGGAAACACCATATATTTT. It specifies CASSLGQILTPSGNTIYF.